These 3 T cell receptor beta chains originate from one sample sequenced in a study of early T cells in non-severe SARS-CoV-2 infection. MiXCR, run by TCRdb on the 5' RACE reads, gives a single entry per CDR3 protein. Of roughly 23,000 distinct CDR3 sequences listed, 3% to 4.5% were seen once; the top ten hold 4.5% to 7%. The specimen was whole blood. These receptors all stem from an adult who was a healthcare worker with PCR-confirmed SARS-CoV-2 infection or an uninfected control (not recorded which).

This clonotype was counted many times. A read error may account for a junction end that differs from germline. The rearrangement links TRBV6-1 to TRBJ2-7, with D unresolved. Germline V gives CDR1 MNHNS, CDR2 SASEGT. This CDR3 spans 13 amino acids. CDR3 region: CASSERFGGEPNF. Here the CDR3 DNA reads TGTGCCAGCAGTGAAAGATTTGGTGGAGAGCCCAACTTC.

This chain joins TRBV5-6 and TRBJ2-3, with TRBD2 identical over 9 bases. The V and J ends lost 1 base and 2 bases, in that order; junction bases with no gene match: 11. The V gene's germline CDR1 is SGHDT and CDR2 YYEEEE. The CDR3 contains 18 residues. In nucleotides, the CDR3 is TGTGCCAGCAGCTTGTCGGCTAGCGGGGCCCTAATCACAGATACGCAGTATTTT. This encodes CASSLSASGALITDTQYF.

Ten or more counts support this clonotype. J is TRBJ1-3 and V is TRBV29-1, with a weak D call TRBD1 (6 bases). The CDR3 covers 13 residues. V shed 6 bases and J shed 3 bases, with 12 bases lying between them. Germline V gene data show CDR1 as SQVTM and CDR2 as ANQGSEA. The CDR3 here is CSVSRGGGNTIYF. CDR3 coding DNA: TGCAGCGTCAGCAGGGGAGGTGGAAACACCATATATTTT.